The clone carrying this T cell receptor beta chain was detected only once. Its antigen remains unknown. Prepared libraries of TCR beta cDNA carried unique molecular identifiers. TCRdb fed the PCR reads into MiXCR, producing one record per CDR3 protein. The repertoire has about 540,000 distinct CDR3 sequences, less than 40% of them found once; the top ten carry 4.5% to 7.5%. The data were taken from a study of post-analysis software for immune sequencing data. Findings and limits, study-wide: F measure showed strong co-clustering of same-batch samples. Diversity measured as normalized Chao1 was significantly lower in multiple sclerosis patients than in controls.

The sequencing sample was made of blood. This TCR was recovered from a girl under 18 with multiple sclerosis.

Here the CDR3 DNA reads TGTGCCAGCAGCCAAGCGAGCGTCCAGGGCCGAGGGGCGCCCCAGCATTTT. This encodes CASSQASVQGRGAPQHF. The rearrangement uses TRBV4-2 and TRBJ1-5; weak D call: TRBD1 (5 bases). The CDR3 loop spans 17 amino acids. V shed 1 base and J shed 9 bases, with 22 bases lying between them. Germline CDR1 LGHNA, CDR2 YNFKEQ.